What follows are 21 T cell receptor beta chains derived from one specimen sequenced in a study of blood T cell repertoires in COVID-19. The table came from immunoSEQ multiplex PCR; TCRdb's copy has only in-frame clones and leaves some out. The table has under 300,000 clones, more than 75% seen once. Sample: peripheral blood. The receptors stem from a woman in her fifties or sixties with active or convalescent COVID-19.

The chain recombines TRBV29-1 with TRBJ1-1; D is uncertain. Trimming shortened V by 4 bases and J by 1 base, and 13 bases separated the two germline ends. The CDR3 loop spans 14 amino acids. Germline CDR1 is SQVTM and CDR2 is ANQGSEA. CDR3 coding DNA: TGCAGCGTTGCTCCGCACCCTAAGAACACTGAAGCTTTCTTT. This encodes CSVAPHPKNTEAFF.

V and J are TRBV21-1 and TRBJ1-3; the table's D call, TRBD1, has no DNA check behind it. TRBV21-1 has pseudogene status. This CDR3 has 17 residues. CDR3 DNA: TGTGCCAGCAGCAATGTGGGACAGCAGCTCTCTGGAAACACCATATATTTT. Translating it yields CASSNVGQQLSGNTIYF.

This sequence joins TRBV5-5 and TRBJ1-5; 9 nucleotides align to TRBD1. V shed 5 bases, J shed 4 bases, and the junction held 4 bases outside the gene matches. The CDR3 is made up of 14 amino acids. Germline V gene sequence: CDR1 SGHKS, CDR2 YYEKEE (reference sequence). For the CDR3, the DNA is TGTGCCAGCAGTCCCGGGACAGGGAATCAGCCCCAGCATTTT. This translates into CASSPGTGNQPQHF.

This chain connects TRBV11-2 to TRBJ2-7; D remains ambiguous. V was clipped by 0 bases and J by 6 bases, with 6 bases between them. Germline V gene lookup returns CDR1 SGHAT and CDR2 FQNNGV. The CDR3 runs 12 residues. CDR3 sequence: CASSLDLSEQYF. The CDR3 DNA reads TGTGCCAGCAGCTTAGATCTTTCCGAGCAGTACTTC. The full variable domain, in which reference TRBV11-2 and TRBJ2-7 provide the parts outside the CDR3, is EAGVAQSPRYKIIEKRQSVAFWCNPISGHATLYWYQQILGQGPKLLIQFQNNGVVDDSQLPKDRFSAERLKGVDSTLKIQPAKLEDSAVYLCASSLDLSEQYFGPGTRLTVT.

This chain uses TRBV6-5 with TRBJ1-2, with no clear D. Germline V gives CDR1 MNHEY, CDR2 SVGAGI. There are 13 residues in the CDR3. V shed 8 bases and J shed 5 bases, with 15 bases lying between them. The CDR3 region has the DNA TGTGCCAGCGTAGGACTCAGAGCGTATGGCTACACCTTC. Amino acid sequence: CASVGLRAYGYTF.

The chain carries TRBV25-1 and TRBJ1-2; a weak D match, TRBD1 (6 bases). The CDR3 runs to 17 residues. V was shortened by 2 bases and J by 4 bases, with 20 bases between the two germline ends. Germline CDR1 and CDR2: MGHDK and SYGVNS. The CDR3 DNA follows: TGTGCCAGCAGTGAACTGGGGGCCGGACCAGTTGGCTATGGCTACACCTTC. Residues: CASSELGAGPVGYGYTF.

The chain employs TRBV5-1 and TRBJ2-1; D gene unclear. CDR1 is SGHRS and CDR2 is YFSETQ in the germline V gene. The CDR3 spans 14 residues. Trimming removed 0 bases at V and 8 bases at J, with 12 bases between. The CDR3 here is CASSLGAPPHEQFF. CDR3 coding DNA: TGCGCCAGCAGCTTGGGGGCGCCCCCCCATGAGCAGTTCTTC. The whole variable domain, remainder taken from reference TRBV5-1 and TRBJ2-1, is KAGVTQTPRYLIKTRGQQVTLSCSPISGHRSVSWYQQTPGQGLQFLFEYFSETQRNKGNFPGRFSGRQFSNSRSEMNVSTLELGDSALYLCASSLGAPPHEQFFGPGTRLTVL.

The rearrangement uses TRBV4-1 and TRBJ2-7; possible D gene TRBD1, 6 bases. With 1 base removed from V and 2 bases from J, the gap between germline ends came to 21 bases. Per the germline V gene, CDR1 is MGHRA and CDR2 is YSYEKL. The CDR3 runs 18 residues. Here the CDR3 DNA reads TGCGCCAGCAGCCAAGCTTCCCCCGGACAGCGAATTACCTACGAGCAGTACTTC. It translates to CASSQASPGQRITYEQYF.

This chain joins TRBV7-9 and TRBJ2-7; D is ambiguous. CDR3 length equals 15 residues. Trimming removed 5 bases at V and 0 bases at J, with 14 bases between. CDR1 SEHNR and CDR2 FQNEAQ come from the germline V gene (reference sequence). The chain's CDR3 is CASSQSTAGSYEQYF. DNA of the CDR3: TGTGCCAGCAGCCAGAGCACCGCAGGCTCCTACGAGCAGTACTTC.

This clone has only a few counts. V gene TRBV30 combines with J gene TRBJ1-6; D possibly corresponds to TRBD1 (5 bases). Trimming left V 5 bases short and J 7 bases short, with 12 bases between. Per the germline V gene, CDR1 is GTSNPN and CDR2 is SVGIG (reference sequence). The CDR3 length is 13 residues. The CDR3 DNA reads as TGTGCCTGGGCACGACAGACCAATTCACCCCTCCACTTT. It translates to CAWARQTNSPLHF.

The chain recombines TRBV5-4 with TRBJ1-1, with D unclear. Germline V CDR1 and CDR2: SGHNT, YYREEE (reference sequence). V was pared by 4 bases and J by 1 base, with 11 bases between. CDR3 length equals 14 residues. The CDR3 sequence is CASSPSLENTEAFF. The CDR3 DNA sequence: TGTGCCAGCAGCCCTAGCTTGGAGAACACTGAAGCTTTCTTT.

This clone came up a few times. This chain connects TRBV2 to TRBJ2-7, with D maybe TRBD1 (6 bases). CDR3 length: 13 residues. Deletions cut 6 bases from V and 2 bases from J, with 11 bases between. Germline V gene sequence: CDR1 SNHLY, CDR2 FYNNEI. CDR3 DNA sequence: TGTGCCAGCAGGATATACAGGGCCTACGAGCAGTACTTC. Residues: CASRIYRAYEQYF.

The V gene is TRBV7-9, the J gene TRBJ1-4; TRBD1 agrees at 8 bases. This CDR3 has 15 amino acids. J gave up 8 bases and V 4 bases, and 9 bases lay outside the gene matches. From germline, CDR1 is SEHNR and CDR2 FQNEAQ (reference sequence). The CDR3 nucleotides read TGTGCCAGCAGCTCTACACAGGGGGTTCAAGAAAAACTGTTTTTT. Translating it yields CASSSTQGVQEKLFF.

This clone was seen once. The chain joins TRBV9 to TRBJ2-7; 9 nucleotides line up with TRBD2. Per germline, CDR1 SGDLS and CDR2 YYNGEE. The CDR3 covers 15 residues. After removal of 0 bases from V and 4 bases from J, the junction contained 5 bases not matched to a gene. Here the CDR3 DNA reads TGTGCCAGCAGCGTAGGCGGGGGGGCCGGGTACGAGCAGTACTTC. Protein sequence: CASSVGGGAGYEQYF.

This chain links TRBV19 with TRBJ1-5; D not resolved. The CDR3 loop spans 16 amino acids. In germline, CDR1 is LNHDA, CDR2 SQIVND (reference sequence). Between the trimmed V and J ends, which lost 3 bases and 2 bases, there was a span of 14 bases. CDR3 DNA: TGTGCCAGTAGTATGCGCGGGGTGGAGGGCAATCAGCCCCAGCATTTT. This codes for CASSMRGVEGNQPQHF.

The chain joins TRBV2 to TRBJ2-7, with 9 bases identical to TRBD2. The CDR3 runs 15 residues. Germline assignment: CDR1 SNHLY and CDR2 FYNNEI. The J segment lost 5 bases and the V segment lost 2 bases, leaving 7 bases of the junction unmatched. CDR3 DNA sequence: TGTGCCAGCAGTGAACTCCAACTAGCGGGCGACGAGCAGTACTTC. Translated, it gives CASSELQLAGDEQYF.

The CDR3 loop is CASSAGQSNSPLHF. CDR3 DNA: TGTGCCAGCAGCGCCGGACAGTCTAATTCACCCCTCCACTTT. The V gene is TRBV7-9, the J gene TRBJ1-6; TRBD1 might be the D (6 bases). The CDR3 runs 14 residues. Trimming removed 5 bases from V and 6 bases from J, with 11 bases in between. Per the germline V gene, CDR1 is SEHNR and CDR2 is FQNEAQ (reference sequence).

This chain uses TRBV10-3 with TRBJ1-2, with D unresolved. CDR3 size: 15 residues. Trimming took 6 bases from V and 4 from J, leaving 18 bases between them. Germline V lookup: CDR1 ENHRY, CDR2 SYGVKD. The CDR3 nucleotides read TGTGCCATCAGGGAACTAGGCGGGAGTGTCTATGGCTACACCTTC. It translates to CAIRELGGSVYGYTF.

In this sample, this clone turned up a few times. The V call is TRBV12-3 or TRBV12-4, the J call TRBJ1-1; D might be TRBD1 (6 bases). The CDR3 sequence is 13 residues long. V shed 7 bases and J shed 1 base, with 10 bases lying between them. CDR3 amino acids: CASNRQANTEAFF. The CDR3 DNA follows: TGTGCCAGCAACCGACAGGCGAACACTGAAGCTTTCTTT.

This sequence joins TRBV14 and TRBJ1-2; the D is unclear. Trimming removed 0 bases from V and 8 bases from J, with 7 bases in between. CDR1 SGHDN and CDR2 FVKESK come from the germline V gene. CDR3 length: 12 residues. The chain's CDR3 is CASSQDYRGYTF. In DNA form, the CDR3 reads TGTGCCAGCAGCCAAGATTATCGGGGCTACACCTTC. The full variable domain, its missing parts supplied by reference TRBV14 and TRBJ1-2, is EAGVTQFPSHSVIEKGQTVTLRCDPISGHDNLYWYRRVMGKEIKFLLHFVKESKQDESGMPNNRFLAERTGGTYSTLKVQPAELEDSGVYFCASSQDYRGYTFGSGTRLTVV.

This clone was found a few times. V gene TRBV5-8 combines with J gene TRBJ1-4; 8 nucleotides agree with TRBD1. The CDR3 covers 17 residues. The germline V gene encodes CDR1 SGHTS and CDR2 YDEGEE. Unmatched junction bases numbered 8, after V lost 4 bases and J lost 0 bases. DNA for the CDR3: TGTGCCAGCAGCCTGGGACAGGCCCTTGCAACTAATGAAAAACTGTTTTTT. As protein: CASSLGQALATNEKLFF.